This T cell receptor (beta chain) was profiled in a study of blood T cell repertoires in COVID-19. Background on the study: Samples of COVID-19 (acute and convalescent) were obtained from the United States, Italy and Spain.

In the authors' workflow: How many nucleated cells were present was estimated from reference gene primer amplification. Clones were read by immunoSEQ multiplex PCR, and TCRdb kept only the in-frame ones, dropping some. That table supplies the V and J calls and clone size; D and trimming were determined from the DNA. The data contain approximately 350,000 clones, more than 80% of them singletons. The germline V gene has CDR1 SGHNT and CDR2 YYREEE (reference sequence). V lost 3 bases, J lost 3 bases, and 3 bases stayed unmatched. This CDR3 has 15 residues. This clone appeared a single time. The sequencing input was peripheral blood. The V call is TRBV5-4, the J call TRBJ1-5; 10 nucleotides agree with TRBD1. This TCR derives from a woman in her twenties or thirties with COVID-19, enrolled during active disease. CDR3 loop: CASSSGTGANQPQHF. The DNA of the CDR3 is TGTGCCAGCAGCTCCGGGACAGGGGCCAATCAGCCCCAGCATTTT.